This T cell receptor (beta chain) was captured by sequencing in a study of cytomegalovirus exposure and HLA in healthy donors. With respect to this clone: The antigen is unknown.

60 Vbeta and 13 Jbeta primers were used in PCR. Sequencing was performed with immunoSEQ multiplex PCR; in TCRdb, only in-frame clones are kept and a portion is missing. The data hold roughly 160,000 clones, with around 69% observed a single time. The length of the CDR3 is 14 residues. CDR1 SGHNT and CDR2 YYREEE come from the germline V gene (reference sequence). Trimming at V came to 4 bases and at J to 5 bases, leaving 8 bases not matched to a gene. General study findings and limits: In a later analysis, donors in an Asian-associated ancestry cluster reportedly had fewer N-insertions in productive TCRs than the cohort mean. Later analysis suggested most CMV-associated TCR beta chains were HLA-restricted. Most TCR beta V segments were productive about 90% or about 30% of the time in an earlier analysis. An apparent linkage of common viral pathogens to several of the most significant clusters emerged in a later analysis.

The genes are TRBV5-4 and TRBJ2-7, with 8 bases lining up with TRBD1. The origin of this receptor is a woman younger than 45 in good health and CMV-seronegative. Sequenced material: PBMCs. The CDR3 spells CASSHQGARDEQYF. CDR3 bases: TGTGCCAGCAGCCACCAGGGGGCGCGGGACGAGCAGTACTTC. Based on the CDR3 plus reference TRBV5-4 and TRBJ2-7, the full variable domain is ETGVTQSPTHLIKTRGQQVTLRCSSQSGHNTVSWYQQALGQGPQFIFQYYREEENGRGNFPPRFSGLQFPNYSSELNVNALELDDSALYLCASSHQGARDEQYFGPGTRLTVT.